This TCR beta chain was recovered during a study of OX40 agonist ivuxolimab in advanced cancers. Study-level information: Three patients got partial responses; one had hepatocellular carcinoma and two had cutaneous melanoma. Notes on the study in general: CD4+ T cells averaged fewer expanded clones than CD8+ T cells. In the 0.1 to 3.0 mg/kg range, CD4+ and CD8+ blood T cells had expanded clonally by week 6.

Clones were read by immunoSEQ multiplex PCR, and TCRdb kept only the in-frame ones, dropping some. The table records 100,000 to 150,000 clones, 85% to 95% of them present only once. At cycle 4 day 1, cycle 7 day 1, and baseline, blood was sampled. A note on this clone: Its antigen is undetermined.

Specimen: CD4+ or CD8+ T cells sorted from blood, collected in a trial of the OX40 agonist ivuxolimab. The clonotype was recovered from an adult with an advanced solid tumor such as melanoma, head and neck, liver or kidney cancer.

CDR3 in DNA: TGTGCCAGCAGTTCGACATCCACCTATGGCTACACCTTC. As protein: CASSSTSTYGYTF. The rearrangement uses TRBV28 and TRBJ1-2; no clear D gene. The germline gives CDR1 MDHEN, CDR2 SYDVKM. Trimming pared 4 bases from V and 4 bases from J, leaving 10 bases between. CDR3 size: 13 residues.